The TCR beta chain described here comes from a study of OX40 agonist ivuxolimab in advanced cancers. Study overall: Enrolled patients in dose escalation had cancers that were hepatocellular carcinoma, melanoma, renal cell or head and neck cancer.

Profiled with immunoSEQ multiplex PCR; TCRdb holds only in-frame clones, not every one. The sample has 77,000 or so clones; approximately 92% are singletons. No patient had autoimmune disease or received systemic immunosuppression. Between the trimmed V and J ends, which lost 4 bases and 3 bases, there was a span of 12 bases. CDR1 and CDR2 (germline): MNHNS, SASEGT. This CDR3 is 15 amino acids long. This receptor was obtained from an adult with an advanced solid tumor such as melanoma, head and neck, liver or kidney cancer. The J gene is TRBJ2-2, the V gene TRBV6-1, with a possible D match to TRBD1 (5 bases). The source material was CD4+ or CD8+ T cells sorted from blood, sampled in a trial of the OX40 agonist ivuxolimab. The CDR3 loop is CASSGQGGDTGELFF. The DNA for the CDR3 is TGTGCCAGCAGTGGCCAGGGTGGCGACACCGGGGAGCTGTTTTTT.